The present entry profiles one T cell receptor (beta chain) with its context. Its antigen remains unknown. A much larger clone lies one base from this, so it may be a read error. TCRdb used MiXCR to reprocess the PCR reads, holding one entry per CDR3 protein. This table has about 510,000 distinct CDR3 sequences, about a fifth appearing once. Looked up from germline, CDR1 is SGDLS and CDR2 is YYNGEE. There are 14 residues in the CDR3. The junction had 7 bases not matched to a gene; V was cut back by 4 bases and J by 6 bases. This specimen belongs to a study of molecular identifiers for immune sequencing clone quantification. Whole-study results and caveats: More than 97% of effector molecules, versus under 1% of naive-cell molecules, belonged to clones above 20 RNA copies. Identical barcode-sharing TCR molecules could lead to underestimated sizes for highly expanded clones.

Investigators produced naive CD8 libraries from approximately 20,000 to 1,000,000 sorted cells, drawing on 10%, 30% or 50% RNA. The sorting of naive CD8 T cells used the CD8+CD4-CCR7+CD45RA+ phenotype. The TCR sequence derives from a human donor in good health. Some libraries in this study had Jurkat cell RNA spiked in. The V call is TRBV9, the J call TRBJ2-7; 10 bases are shared with TRBD1. Input material: naive CD8+ T cells from blood, with Jurkat cell RNA spiked in. As for subset: FACS-sorted CD8+CD4-CCR7+CD45RA+ naive T cells. Here the CDR3 reads CASSMTGGLGEQYF. The CDR3 DNA reads TGTGCCAGCAGCATGACAGGGGGCCTGGGCGAGCAGTACTTC.